This TCR beta chain derives from a study of T cells in Graves' hyperthyroidism and ophthalmopathy. Of note for this clonotype: Its specificity is not known.

The CDR3 has 15 amino acids. Germline assignment: CDR1 SGHTA and CDR2 FQGTGA. The V and J ends lost 2 bases and 0 bases respectively, with 7 bases between them. General observations from the study: Most thyroid clonotypes expanded above 0.001 were also detected in blood.

From RNA transcripts, TCR beta CDR3 regions were amplified. HTBI primers were used for first-round RT-PCR of the TCR CDR3. TCRdb re-derived calls from the multiplex PCR reads in MiXCR, one entry per CDR3 protein. The data hold 550,000 to 850,000 distinct CDR3 sequences, with under 20% observed a single time. Sequenced sample: blood. This chain links TRBV7-3 with TRBJ2-2; D is uncertain. This TCR came from a woman between 50 and 59 years old with Graves' hyperthyroidism that later progressed to Graves' ophthalmopathy. The CDR3 DNA is TGTGCCAGCAGCTTAGCGGAATCGAACACCGGGGAGCTGTTTTTT. Protein product: CASSLAESNTGELFF.